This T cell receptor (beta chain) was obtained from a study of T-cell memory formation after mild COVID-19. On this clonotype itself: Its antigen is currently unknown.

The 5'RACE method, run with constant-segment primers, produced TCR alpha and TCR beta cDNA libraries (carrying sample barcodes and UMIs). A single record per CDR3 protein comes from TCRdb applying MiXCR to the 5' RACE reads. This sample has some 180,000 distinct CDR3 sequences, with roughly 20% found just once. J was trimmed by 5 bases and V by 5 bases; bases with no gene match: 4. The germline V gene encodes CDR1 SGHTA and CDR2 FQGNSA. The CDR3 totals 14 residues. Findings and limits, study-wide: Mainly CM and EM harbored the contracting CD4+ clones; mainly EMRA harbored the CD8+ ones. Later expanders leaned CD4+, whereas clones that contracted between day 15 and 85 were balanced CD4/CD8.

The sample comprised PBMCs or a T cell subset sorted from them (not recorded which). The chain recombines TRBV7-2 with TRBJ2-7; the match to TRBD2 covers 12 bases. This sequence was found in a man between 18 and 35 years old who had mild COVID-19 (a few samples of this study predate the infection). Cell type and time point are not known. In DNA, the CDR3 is TGTGCCAGCAGCCCCGGACTAGCGGGGAACGAGCAGTACTTC. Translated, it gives CASSPGLAGNEQYF.